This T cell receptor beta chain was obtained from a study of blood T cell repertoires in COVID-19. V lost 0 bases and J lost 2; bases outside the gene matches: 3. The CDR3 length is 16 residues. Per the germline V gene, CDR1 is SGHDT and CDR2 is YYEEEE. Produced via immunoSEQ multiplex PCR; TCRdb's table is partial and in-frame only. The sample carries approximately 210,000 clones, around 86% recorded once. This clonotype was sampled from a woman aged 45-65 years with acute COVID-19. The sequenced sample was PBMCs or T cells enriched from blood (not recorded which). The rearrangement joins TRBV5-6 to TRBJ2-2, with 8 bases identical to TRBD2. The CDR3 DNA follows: TGTGCCAGCAGCTTGGGAGCGGGGGCAAACACCGGGGAGCTGTTTTTT. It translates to CASSLGAGANTGELFF.